The rows below give T cell receptor beta chains drawn from one sample of a study of response to subunit inactivated influenza vaccine. One entry per CDR3 protein, called by TCRdb with MiXCR from the RT-PCR reads. The sample includes 450,000 to 600,000 distinct CDR3 sequences, 16% seen only once; the top ten take less than 4%. Sequencing was performed on CD4+ T cells sorted from PBMCs, taken less than 30 months after vaccination. The receptor source for this set is a man aged 50-75 years who received an inactivated influenza vaccine. Each CDR3 is given with its conserved first and last residue. A D gene is named only where the DNA matches it firmly. For some rows the clone size is stated as once, few or many, or as a class when expanded; others skip it.

D gene: TRBD1
V gene: TRBV24-1
J gene: TRBJ2-3
clone size: few
CDR3 DNA: TGTGCCACCAGGGACAGGGGAGGAACAGATACGCAGTATTTT
CDR3 protein: CATRDRGGTDTQYF

D gene: NA
V gene: TRBV28
J gene: TRBJ2-7
clone size: NA
CDR3 DNA: TGTGCCAGCAGACCGCAGGGTCGGTACGAGCAGTACTTC
CDR3 protein: CASRPQGRYEQYF

D gene: TRBD2
V gene: TRBV12-5
J gene: TRBJ2-7
clone size: NA
CDR3 DNA: TGTGCTAGTGGTTTAGGGGAGGGACCCTCCTACGAGCAGTACTTC
CDR3 protein: CASGLGEGPSYEQYF

D gene: NA
V gene: TRBV20-1
J gene: TRBJ2-1
clone size: few
CDR3 DNA: TGCAGTGCTCCCCCCGCGGAGGGGAGCTCCTACAATGAGCAGTTCTTC
CDR3 protein: CSAPPAEGSSYNEQFF

D gene: NA
V gene: TRBV29-1
J gene: TRBJ2-3
clone size: few
CDR3 DNA: TGCAGCGTTGGTCGGGGCTACACAGATACGCAGTATTTT
CDR3 protein: CSVGRGYTDTQYF

D gene: TRBD2
V gene: TRBV18
J gene: TRBJ2-7
clone size: NA
CDR3 DNA: TGTGCCAGCCGACTAGCGGGAGGGCACGAGCAGTACTTC
CDR3 protein: CASRLAGGHEQYF

D gene: TRBD2
V gene: TRBV7-9
J gene: TRBJ2-1
clone size: few
CDR3 DNA: TGTGCCAGCAGCTTAGGCCCTAGCGGGAGATACAATGAGCAGTTCTTC
CDR3 protein: CASSLGPSGRYNEQFF

D gene: NA
V gene: TRBV12-3/TRBV12-4
J gene: TRBJ2-5
clone size: few
CDR3 DNA: TGTGCCAGCAGCCCGTTAGTGAAAGAGACCCAGTACTTC
CDR3 protein: CASSPLVKETQYF

D gene: NA
V gene: TRBV4-3
J gene: TRBJ2-6
clone size: few
CDR3 DNA: TGCGCCAGCAGCCAAGAAACCTGGAGGGGCTTTGGGGCCAACGTCCTGACTTTC
CDR3 protein: CASSQETWRGFGANVLTF

D gene: NA
V gene: TRBV28
J gene: TRBJ2-3
clone size: few
CDR3 DNA: TGTGCCAGCAACGACGACGGGCAGCAGTATTTT
CDR3 protein: CASNDDGQQYF

D gene: NA
V gene: TRBV7-9
J gene: TRBJ2-7
clone size: many
CDR3 DNA: TGTGCCAGCAGCCCCAGGGGACCCTACGAGCAGTACTTC
CDR3 protein: CASSPRGPYEQYF